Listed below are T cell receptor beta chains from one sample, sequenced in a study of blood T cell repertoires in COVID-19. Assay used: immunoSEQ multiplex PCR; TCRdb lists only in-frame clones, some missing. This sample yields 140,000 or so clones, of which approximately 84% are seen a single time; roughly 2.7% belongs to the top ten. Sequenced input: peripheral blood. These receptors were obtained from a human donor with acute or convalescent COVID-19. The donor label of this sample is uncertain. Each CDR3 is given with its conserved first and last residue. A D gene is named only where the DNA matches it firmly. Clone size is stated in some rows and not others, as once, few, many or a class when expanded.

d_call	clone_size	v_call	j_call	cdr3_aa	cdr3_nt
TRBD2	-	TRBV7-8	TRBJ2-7	CASRRGDYEQYF	TGTGCCAGCAGGCGGGGGGACTACGAGCAGTACTTC
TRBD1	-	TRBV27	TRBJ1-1	CASIRQGANTEAFF	TGTGCCAGCATCAGACAGGGGGCGAACACTGAAGCTTTCTTT
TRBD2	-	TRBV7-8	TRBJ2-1	CASSPYMGLAGNEQFF	TGTGCCAGCAGCCCGTATATGGGACTAGCAGGCAATGAGCAGTTCTTC
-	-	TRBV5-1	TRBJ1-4	CASSLGHASNEKLFF	TGCGCCAGCAGCTTGGGACACGCGTCTAATGAAAAACTGTTTTTT
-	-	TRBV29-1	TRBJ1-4	CSVKEARENEKLFF	TGCAGCGTTAAGGAGGCAAGGGAGAATGAAAAACTGTTTTTT
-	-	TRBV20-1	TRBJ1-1	CRLGGTEAFF	TGCCGCTTGGGGGGCACTGAAGCTTTCTTT
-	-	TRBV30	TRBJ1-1	CAWTAAVNTEAFF	TGTGCCTGGACGGCGGCCGTGAACACTGAAGCTTTCTTT
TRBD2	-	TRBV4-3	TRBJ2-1	CASSPELAGGSNEQFF	TGCGCCAGCAGCCCTGAACTAGCGGGGGGGAGCAATGAGCAGTTCTTC
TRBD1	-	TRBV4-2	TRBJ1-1	CASSLGTGNFF	TGTGCCAGCAGCTTAGGGACAGGGAACTTCTTT
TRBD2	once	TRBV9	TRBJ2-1	CASSVGGGSVNEQFF	TGTGCCAGCAGCGTAGGAGGCGGGAGTGTCAATGAGCAGTTCTTC
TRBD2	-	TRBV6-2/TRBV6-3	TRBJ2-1	CASSRLAGVYNEQFF	TGTGCCAGCAGTCGACTAGCGGGGGTCTACAATGAGCAGTTCTTC
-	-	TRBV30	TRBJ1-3	CAWSVRTAYSGNTIYF	TGTGCCTGGAGTGTCAGGACAGCCTACTCTGGAAACACCATATATTTT
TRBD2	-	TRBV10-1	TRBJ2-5	CASSDLPILRTSGRACQETQYF	TGCGCCAGCAGTGACCTCCCTATACTTCGGACTAGCGGGAGGGCATGTCAAGAGACCCAGTACTTC